The rows below give T cell receptor beta chains drawn from one sample of a study of shared clonotypes between healthy human individuals. Sequencing used immunoSEQ multiplex PCR; TCRdb keeps in-frame clones, though not all of them. The data show over 95,000 clones, 68% seen once. Sequenced input: memory CD8+ T cells sorted from blood. These receptors all come from a woman aged 25 to 39 in good health. Both conserved end residues are part of each CDR3. The order of the fields is D gene, clone size, V gene, J gene, CDR3 DNA, CDR3 protein. D genes are given only for firm matches. Expanded clones are given a class, and other clones once, few, many or no size at all.

NA	NA	TRBV4-2	TRBJ2-3	TGTGCCAGCAGCCCCGCCGGACAACTCCTTAGCACAGATACGCAGTATTTT	CASSPAGQLLSTDTQYF
NA	once	TRBV5-1	TRBJ2-3	TGCGCCAGCAGCTTCCGGGACGGCACAGATACGCAGTATTTT	CASSFRDGTDTQYF
NA	NA	TRBV4-1	TRBJ2-7	TGCGCCAGCAGCCAAGGGTCCAGGGCGTTCGAGCAGTACTTC	CASSQGSRAFEQYF
NA	NA	TRBV2	TRBJ2-7	TGTGCCAGCAGGGACGGCTCCTACGAGCAGTACTTC	CASRDGSYEQYF
NA	NA	TRBV11-3	TRBJ2-3	TGTGCCAGCAGCGGGGGGAGCCCAGATACGCAGTATTTT	CASSGGSPDTQYF
NA	NA	TRBV2	TRBJ2-2	TGTGCCAGCCATGGGTCGACAGGGAACACCGGGGAGCTGTTTTTT	CASHGSTGNTGELFF
NA	NA	TRBV5-1	TRBJ2-1	TGCGCCAGCAGCTTAGGAACAGGAAACAATGAGCAGTTCTTC	CASSLGTGNNEQFF
NA	NA	TRBV19	TRBJ1-2	TGTGCCAGTAGTATTGCAGGGGCTTCGGATGGCTACACCTTC	CASSIAGASDGYTF
TRBD2	NA	TRBV28	TRBJ2-1	TGTGCCAGCAGTTTAACCCCGGGACTAGCGGGAGTCGATGAGCAGTTCTTC	CASSLTPGLAGVDEQFF
NA	few	TRBV7-8	TRBJ2-7	TGTGCCAGCAGCTTATCCGCGTTCGCCTCCTACGAGCAGTACTTC	CASSLSAFASYEQYF
NA	NA	TRBV7-8	TRBJ2-7	TGTGCCAGCAGCTTATCCGGGACCTCGGGCTACGAGCAGTACTTC	CASSLSGTSGYEQYF
NA	few	TRBV28	TRBJ2-7	TGTGCCAGCAGATTTGGAGCAGGGGTAATCTACGAGCAGTACTTC	CASRFGAGVIYEQYF
NA	many	TRBV30	TRBJ1-3	TGTGCCTGGAGTGTGGCGAACACCATATATTTT	CAWSVANTIYF
NA	NA	TRBV18	TRBJ2-3	TGTGCCAGCTCACGAGAAGCGGGCGCAGATACGCAGTATTTT	CASSREAGADTQYF
TRBD2	NA	TRBV7-8	TRBJ2-7	TGTGCCAGCAGCCAAGTGGCGGGAGGCTACGAGCAGTACTTC	CASSQVAGGYEQYF
NA	NA	TRBV7-8	TRBJ2-3	TGTGCCACCGGGGGAGATACGCAGTATTTT	CATGGDTQYF
TRBD1	NA	TRBV10-3	TRBJ1-6	TGTGCCATCAGTGAGTCAACCTCTGCCGGGACAGGTCACCCCTACTATAATTCACCCCTCCACTTT	CAISESTSAGTGHPYYNSPLHF
NA	NA	TRBV7-9	TRBJ2-7	TGTGCCAGCAGCCCGGGACACTTCCTCTCCTACGAGCAGTACTTC	CASSPGHFLSYEQYF
TRBD1	few	TRBV28	TRBJ2-1	TGTGCCAGCAGCTCGGGACAGAACAATGAGCAGTTCTTC	CASSSGQNNEQFF
NA	NA	TRBV7-9	TRBJ2-7	TGTGCCAGCAGCACGTCGGAGTGGAGGCTGGACGAGCAGTACTTC	CASSTSEWRLDEQYF
TRBD1	few	TRBV19	TRBJ2-3	TGTGCCAGTATTGAGACAGGGGGAGCAGATACGCAGTATTTT	CASIETGGADTQYF
TRBD2	NA	TRBV28	TRBJ2-7	TGTGCCAGCAGCCTAGTTCCGCTTGGGAGGGCTGAGCGCGAGCAGTACTTC	CASSLVPLGRAEREQYF
TRBD2	many	TRBV6-5	TRBJ2-1	TGTGCCAGCAGTCCCGGGGGGTCCGACGAGCAGTTCTTC	CASSPGGSDEQFF
TRBD1	NA	TRBV7-9	TRBJ2-7	TGTGCCAGCAGCTTCCTACAGGGGCCCTACGAGCAGTACTTC	CASSFLQGPYEQYF
NA	once	TRBV11-1	TRBJ2-2	TGTGCCAGCAGCTTAGCTCAGGATTATCGGGGTGCCGGGGAGCTGTTTTTT	CASSLAQDYRGAGELFF
NA	NA	TRBV7-8	TRBJ2-2	TGTGCCAGCAGCTTACTGAGGAGGGGTAACGCCGGGGAGCTGTTTTTT	CASSLLRRGNAGELFF
TRBD1	NA	TRBV5-1	TRBJ1-1	TGCGCCAGCAGCTTGTCATCACCGGGACAGACGAACACTGAAGCTTTCTTT	CASSLSSPGQTNTEAFF
NA	NA	TRBV14	TRBJ2-6	TGTGCCAGCAGCCAAGGGGGCTACTCTGGGGCCAACGTCCTGACTTTC	CASSQGGYSGANVLTF
NA	NA	TRBV1	TRBJ2-4	TGCACCAGCAGCCATCCCCGGGACACTGGGAACCTAGCCAAAAACATTCAGTACTTC	CTSSHPRDTGNLAKNIQYF
TRBD2	NA	TRBV25-1	TRBJ2-3	TGTGCCACTAGCGGAACGGCCACAGATACGCAGTATTTT	CATSGTATDTQYF
TRBD2	many	TRBV27	TRBJ2-2	TGTGCCAGCAGTATGAGGACTAGCGGGACCGGGGAGCTGTTTTTT	CASSMRTSGTGELFF
NA	few	TRBV7-9	TRBJ2-3	TGTGCCAGCAGCTCGACAGTAGATAGCACAGATACGCAGTATTTT	CASSSTVDSTDTQYF
TRBD2	NA	TRBV27	TRBJ2-7	TGTGCCAGCAGGCTAGCGGGAGACTCCTACGAGCAGTACTTC	CASRLAGDSYEQYF
TRBD2	NA	TRBV7-2	TRBJ2-7	TGTGCCAGCAGCCACCCCAGACTAGCGGGAGTTCGCGAGCAGTACTTC	CASSHPRLAGVREQYF
NA	NA	TRBV27	TRBJ1-1	TGTGCCAGCAGTTTATCCCACCCGCGGGGGAACACTGAAGCTTTCTTT	CASSLSHPRGNTEAFF
NA	once	TRBV28	TRBJ1-3	TGTGCCAGCAGTTTATCTCCGGCCTCAACTGGAAACACCATATATTTT	CASSLSPASTGNTIYF
TRBD1	NA	TRBV19	TRBJ2-7	TGTGCCAGTAGTCCGAACCCCGGGACAGCCTACGAGCAGTACTTC	CASSPNPGTAYEQYF
TRBD1	few	TRBV27	TRBJ2-7	TGTGCCAGCAGTCCACGGACAGGGGGCTACGAGCAGTACTTC	CASSPRTGGYEQYF
NA	NA	TRBV25-1	TRBJ1-4	TGTGCCAGCAGTGAGGCGCCCGGATATAATGAAAAACTGTTTTTT	CASSEAPGYNEKLFF
TRBD1	NA	TRBV19	TRBJ2-7	TGTGCCAGTAGTATATGGTTGGGACAGGGAGACGAGCAGTACTTC	CASSIWLGQGDEQYF
TRBD1	many	TRBV5-6	TRBJ2-1	TGTGCCAGCAGCCCAAAAGATTACAGGGGGGAGCAGTTCTTC	CASSPKDYRGEQFF
NA	NA	TRBV10-3	TRBJ1-3	TGTGCCATCAGTGACTCTGGAAACACCATATATTTT	CAISDSGNTIYF
TRBD1	once	TRBV19	TRBJ2-1	TGTGCCAGTTCTGACAGGGGAGAAAGGAATGAGCAGTTCTTC	CASSDRGERNEQFF
TRBD2	NA	TRBV27	TRBJ2-1	TGTGCCAGCACCCGGAATCACCCACAACCCCCGGGACTAGCTGGGAGCTACAATGAGCAGTTCTTC	CASTRNHPQPPGLAGSYNEQFF
NA	NA	TRBV13	TRBJ1-2	TGTGCCAGCAGCCCAAGGACAGCGGCTAACTATGGCTACACCTTC	CASSPRTAANYGYTF
NA	few	TRBV9	TRBJ2-7	TGTGCCAGCAGCTCAGGGAGCCCCGGCTACGAGCAGTACTTC	CASSSGSPGYEQYF
TRBD2	NA	TRBV6-4	TRBJ2-6	TGTGCCAGCAGTGACTCATTAGCGGGTCCCTCTGGGGCCAACGTCCTGACTTTC	CASSDSLAGPSGANVLTF
NA	once	TRBV5-6	TRBJ2-7	TGTGCCAGCAGCTCGGGGGTTAGAACGGGTTTTTGGGACGAGCAGTACTTC	CASSSGVRTGFWDEQYF
TRBD1	NA	TRBV14	TRBJ1-2	TGTGCCAGCAGCGTGGTTGGGACAGGGATCGAGGACTATGGCTACACCTTC	CASSVVGTGIEDYGYTF